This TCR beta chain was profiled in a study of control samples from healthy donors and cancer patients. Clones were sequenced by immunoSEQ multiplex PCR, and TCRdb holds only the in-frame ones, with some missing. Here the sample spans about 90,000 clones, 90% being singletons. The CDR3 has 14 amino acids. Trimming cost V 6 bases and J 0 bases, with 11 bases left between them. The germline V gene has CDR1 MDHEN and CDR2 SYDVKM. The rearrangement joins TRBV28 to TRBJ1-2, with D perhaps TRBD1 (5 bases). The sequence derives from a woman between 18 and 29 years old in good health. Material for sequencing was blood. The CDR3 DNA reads TGTGCCAGCAGGGGGGTCAGGTCTAACTATGGCTACACCTTC. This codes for CASRGVRSNYGYTF.